These 26 T cell receptor beta chains were sequenced from one sample in a study of blood T cell repertoires in COVID-19. Method: immunoSEQ multiplex PCR; TCRdb's copy keeps in-frame clones and lacks some. Of roughly 65,000 clones listed, roughly 80% were seen once; the top ten hold 15% to 20%. Sequences were obtained from peripheral blood. These receptors all stem from a man between 60 and 75 years old with acute or convalescent COVID-19.

The chain combines TRBV4-3 with TRBJ2-2, with no clear D. The V end lost 0 bases, the J end lost 2 bases, and 13 bases lay between the germline ends. The CDR3 is made up of 17 amino acids. The V gene's germline CDR1 is LGHNA and CDR2 YSLEER. CDR3 DNA sequence: TGCGCCAGCAGCCAAGACCCCCCGGGTCGAAACACCGGGGAGCTGTTTTTT. It translates to CASSQDPPGRNTGELFF.

The rearrangement uses TRBV7-6 and TRBJ1-2; 8 bases agree with TRBD1. J was trimmed by 0 bases and V by 5 bases; bases with no gene match: 11. Germline V gene data show CDR1 as SGHVS and CDR2 as FNYEAQ. The CDR3 consists of 17 residues. For the CDR3, the DNA is TGTGCCAGCAGCGCCGGGACAGGCCACGGTTCTAACTATGGCTACACCTTC. The encoded protein is CASSAGTGHGSNYGYTF.

The chain couples TRBV7-2 to TRBJ2-1; weak D call: TRBD2 (7 bases). The CDR3 is 16 residues long. Trimming took off 1 base at V and 9 bases at J, with 19 bases between the two ends. Germline CDR1 reads SGHTA; CDR2 reads FQGNSA. CDR3 sequence: CASSLGSTTRGREQFF. As DNA, the CDR3 is TGTGCCAGCAGCTTAGGGTCAACTACGCGGGGGCGTGAGCAGTTCTTC.

This clone has just a few counts. This rearrangement joins TRBV6-1 to TRBJ1-2; no firm D call. V lost 2 bases to trimming and J lost 7 bases, with 14 bases between them. The V gene's germline CDR1 is MNHNS and CDR2 SASEGT. This CDR3 comprises 14 residues. The CDR3 DNA reads TGTGCCAGCAGTGAAACCCCCCTGACAAGTGGCTACACCTTC. This encodes CASSETPLTSGYTF.

This chain links TRBV19 with TRBJ1-5; TRBD1 matches 9 bases. Looked up from germline, CDR1 is LNHDA and CDR2 is SQIVND (reference sequence). CDR3 length: 15 amino acids. V dropped 7 bases and J dropped 4; count of bases not matched to a gene: 8. The CDR3 DNA is TGTGCCAGTATTAGGACAGGGGTGAAGAATCAGCCCCAGCATTTT. This encodes CASIRTGVKNQPQHF. The whole variable domain, filled in from reference TRBV19 and TRBJ1-5, reads DGGITQSPKYLFRKEGQNVTLSCEQNLNHDAMYWYRQDPGQGLRLIYYSQIVNDFQKGDIAEGYSVSREKKESFPLTVTSAQKNPTAFYLCASIRTGVKNQPQHFGDGTRLSIL.

The rearrangement links TRBV28 to TRBJ1-5, with 7 nucleotides matching TRBD1. After removal of 5 bases from V and 2 bases from J, the junction contained 9 bases not matched to a gene. Germline loops: CDR1 MDHEN, CDR2 SYDVKM. CDR3 size: 16 residues. CDR3 DNA: TGTGCCAGCAGTAGCACCACAGGGGTCGGCAATCAGCCCCAGCATTTT. It codes for CASSSTTGVGNQPQHF.

The rearrangement links TRBV7-8 to TRBJ2-3; 7 nucleotides align to TRBD2. The germline CDR1 and CDR2 sequences are SGHVS and FQNEAQ. With V trimmed by 5 bases and J by 0 bases, 11 bases remained unmatched. This CDR3 has 17 residues. For the CDR3, the DNA is TGTGCCAGCAGCCGAGGGCGGGCTAGCGGTAGCACAGATACGCAGTATTTT. This codes for CASSRGRASGSTDTQYF.

The chain recombines TRBV11-2 with TRBJ1-1; no clear D gene. The CDR3 has 13 residues. V shed 3 bases and J shed 8 bases, with 13 bases lying between them. Germline V gene sequence: CDR1 SGHAT, CDR2 FQNNGV. CDR3 in DNA: TGTGCCAGCAGCTTTCAGGTTACCTTCGAAGCTTTCTTT. This codes for CASSFQVTFEAFF.

This sequence joins TRBV15 and TRBJ2-5; maybe TRBD2 (5 bases). V was cut by 3 bases and J by 4 bases, with 9 bases left in between. In germline, CDR1 is LNHNV, CDR2 YYDKDF (reference sequence). This CDR3 is built from 13 residues. The CDR3 is CATSSGVRETQYF. The CDR3 region has the DNA TGTGCCACCAGCAGCGGGGTACGAGAGACCCAGTACTTC.

The gene calls are TRBV10-3 and TRBJ1-1; 9 bases fit TRBD1. CDR1 and CDR2 (germline): ENHRY, SYGVKD. The junction had 8 bases not matched to a gene; V was cut back by 5 bases and J by 4 bases. The CDR3 has 15 residues. Here the CDR3 DNA reads TGTGCCATCAGTAAACAGGGGGCAGGTAGCACTGAAGCTTTCTTT. Translation gives CAISKQGAGSTEAFF.

This clone was detected once. The chain joins TRBV28 to TRBJ1-2; 7 bases fit TRBD1. The CDR3 extends over 14 amino acids. The V gene end was trimmed by 4 bases and the J gene end by 8 bases; junction bases not matched to a gene: 10. In germline, CDR1 is MDHEN, CDR2 SYDVKM. In DNA form, the CDR3 reads TGTGCCAGCAGTTCCCCAGGGGGGCCGAGAGGCTACACCTTC. This encodes CASSSPGGPRGYTF.

The chain has TRBV6-1 and TRBJ2-7, with 7 bases that match TRBD1. There are 15 residues in the CDR3. With V trimmed by 1 base and J by 4 bases, 7 bases remained unmatched. The V gene's germline CDR1 is MNHNS and CDR2 SASEGT. This chain's CDR3 is CASSEVPTGWYEQYF. In DNA, the CDR3 is TGTGCCAGCAGTGAAGTCCCGACAGGGTGGTACGAGCAGTACTTC.

This chain joins TRBV19 and TRBJ2-4; perhaps TRBD2 as D (6 bases). Trimming cost V 4 bases and J 0 bases, with 7 bases left between them. Germline V gene data show CDR1 as LNHDA and CDR2 as SQIVND (reference sequence). This CDR3 region has 14 residues. The CDR3 loop reads CASSTGGAKNIQYF. CDR3 coding DNA: TGTGCCAGTAGTACCGGGGGAGCCAAAAACATTCAGTACTTC. Full variable domain (rest looked up from reference TRBV19 and TRBJ2-4): DGGITQSPKYLFRKEGQNVTLSCEQNLNHDAMYWYRQDPGQGLRLIYYSQIVNDFQKGDIAEGYSVSREKKESFPLTVTSAQKNPTAFYLCASSTGGAKNIQYFGAGTRLSVL.

The chain has TRBV14 and TRBJ2-3; D gene uncertain. The germline V gene encodes CDR1 SGHDN and CDR2 FVKESK. V lost 2 bases and J 7 bases, leaving 7 bases between the germline ends. The CDR3 spans 12 residues. The CDR3 region has the DNA TGTGCCAGCAGCCAATCTCTCTATACGCAGTATTTT. The encoded protein is CASSQSLYTQYF.

This sequence joins TRBV7-3 and TRBJ1-1, with D possibly TRBD1 on 6 matching bases. CDR1 SGHTA and CDR2 FQGTGA come from the germline V gene. The length of the CDR3 is 13 residues. V was clipped by 8 bases and J by 4 bases, with 14 bases between them. This CDR3 reads CASRLSGVTEAFF. CDR3 nucleotide sequence: TGTGCCAGCCGACTCTCAGGGGTCACTGAAGCTTTCTTT.

This chain links TRBV29-1 with TRBJ1-6; D unclear. Deletions cut 6 bases from V and 5 bases from J, with 5 bases between. This CDR3 region has 11 residues. Germline V gene data show CDR1 as SQVTM and CDR2 as ANQGSEA. The CDR3 loop reads CSVGDNSPLHF. The DNA for the CDR3 is TGCAGCGTGGGAGATAATTCACCCCTCCACTTT. Drawing the rest from reference TRBV29-1 and TRBJ1-6, the complete variable domain is SAVISQKPSRDICQRGTSLTIQCQVDSQVTMMFWYRQQPGQSLTLIATANQGSEATYESGFVIDKFPISRPNLTFSTLTVSNMSPEDSSIYLCSVGDNSPLHFGNGTRLTVT.

This rearrangement joins TRBV7-8 to TRBJ1-1, with D maybe TRBD1 (5 bases). This CDR3 is built from 16 residues. Trimming left V 1 base short and J 1 base short, with 13 bases between. Germline values: CDR1 SGHVS, CDR2 FQNEAQ. The CDR3 reads CASSLGTSGQNTEAFF. The DNA of the CDR3 is TGTGCCAGCAGCTTAGGGACAAGTGGCCAGAACACTGAAGCTTTCTTT.

CDR3 nucleotides: TGTGCCAGCAGTTACCAGGGACAGACCTACGAGCAGTACTTC. Translated, it gives CASSYQGQTYEQYF. V is TRBV6-5 and J is TRBJ2-7, with 7 positions matching TRBD1. In germline, CDR1 is MNHEY, CDR2 SVGAGI. J lost 2 bases, V lost 2 bases, and 3 bases had no gene match. The CDR3 spans 14 residues.

The CDR3 DNA follows: TGCAGTGCTAGTGTGACAGGGCAAGAGACCCAGTACTTC. This translates into CSASVTGQETQYF. The chain has TRBV20-1 and TRBJ2-5, with 7 nucleotides matching TRBD1. The trim removed 3 bases at V and 2 bases at J, leaving 3 bases unmatched. In germline, CDR1 is DFQATT, CDR2 SNEGSKA (reference sequence). The CDR3 totals 13 residues.

V and J are TRBV6-4 and TRBJ1-1, with TRBD1 matching over 9 bases. Per the germline V gene, CDR1 is MRHNA and CDR2 is SNTAGT. With V trimmed by 2 bases and J by 8 bases, 3 bases remained unmatched. CDR3 length: 13 amino acids. The CDR3 is CASSDGTGREAFF. The CDR3 coding sequence is TGTGCCAGCAGTGACGGGACAGGGAGGGAAGCTTTCTTT.

The V and J genes are TRBV24-1 and TRBJ1-5; 7 bases align to TRBD1. V shed 3 bases and J 2 bases; nucleotides not matched to a gene: 9. Germline CDR1 is KGHDR and CDR2 is SFDVKD. The CDR3 is 17 residues long. DNA of the CDR3: TGTGCCACCAGTGATCCCCAGACAGGGACGGGCAATCAGCCCCAGCATTTT. It is translated as CATSDPQTGTGNQPQHF.

The genes are TRBV13 and TRBJ2-2; TRBD1 aligns across 8 bases. Trimming at V came to 5 bases and at J to 1 base, leaving 6 bases not matched to a gene. The CDR3 has 16 residues. CDR1 and CDR2 (germline): PRHDT, FYEKMQ (reference sequence). The CDR3 reads CASSHRQGMNTGELFF. The DNA for the CDR3 is TGTGCCAGCAGCCACCGACAGGGGATGAACACCGGGGAGCTGTTTTTT.

The V gene is TRBV4-1, the J gene TRBJ2-5; D is uncertain. This CDR3 has 15 residues. Per germline, CDR1 MGHRA and CDR2 YSYEKL. Trimming took off 1 base at V and 2 bases at J, with 11 bases between the two ends. CDR3 nucleotide sequence: TGCGCCAGCAGCCAAGTGGCAGGCCTACAAGAGACCCAGTACTTC. Residues: CASSQVAGLQETQYF.

Only one count was recorded for this clone. This CDR3 reads CASSRFGVRRVFEPSGANVLTF. The CDR3 bases are TGTGCCAGCAGCCGCTTTGGGGTGCGGAGGGTGTTCGAGCCCTCTGGGGCCAACGTCCTGACTTTC. The chain combines TRBV4-2 with TRBJ2-6; a possible D gene is TRBD2 (6 bases). Germline V gene lookup returns CDR1 LGHNA and CDR2 YNFKEQ. The CDR3 runs to 22 residues. Trimming removed 4 bases from V and 0 bases from J, with 28 bases in between.

This clone came up once. The chain couples TRBV19 to TRBJ1-5; no clear D. This CDR3 comprises 14 residues. With 0 bases removed from V and 6 bases from J, the gap between germline ends came to 9 bases. CDR1 and CDR2 (germline): LNHDA, SQIVND (reference sequence). CDR3 coding DNA: TGTGCCAGTAGTATAGATGGGGAGACTCAGCCCCAGCATTTT. It is translated as CASSIDGETQPQHF.

V and J are TRBV30 and TRBJ1-5; TRBD1 is a possible D gene (5 bases). V lost 0 bases and J lost 7, with 10 bases in between. The germline V gene encodes CDR1 GTSNPN and CDR2 SVGIG (reference sequence). CDR3 length equals 13 residues. The CDR3 here is CAWSVENRQPQHF. For the CDR3, the DNA is TGTGCCTGGAGTGTAGAAAACAGGCAGCCCCAGCATTTT.